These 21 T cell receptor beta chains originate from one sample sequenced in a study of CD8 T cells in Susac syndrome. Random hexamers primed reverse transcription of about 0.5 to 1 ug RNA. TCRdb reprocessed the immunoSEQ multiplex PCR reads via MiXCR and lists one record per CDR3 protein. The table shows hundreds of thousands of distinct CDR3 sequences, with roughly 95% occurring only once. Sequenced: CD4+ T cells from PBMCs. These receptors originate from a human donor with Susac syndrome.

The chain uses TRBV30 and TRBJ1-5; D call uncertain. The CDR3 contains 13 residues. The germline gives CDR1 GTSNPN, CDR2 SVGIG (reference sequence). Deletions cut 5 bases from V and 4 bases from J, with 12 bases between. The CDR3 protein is CAWRKQQNQPQHF. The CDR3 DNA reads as TGTGCCTGGCGTAAACAGCAAAATCAGCCCCAGCATTTT. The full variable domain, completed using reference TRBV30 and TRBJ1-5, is SQTIHQWPATLVQPVGSPLSLECTVEGTSNPNLYWYRQAAGRGLQLLFYSVGIGQISSEVPQNLSASRPQDRQFILSSKKLLLSDSGFYLCAWRKQQNQPQHFGDGTRLSIL.

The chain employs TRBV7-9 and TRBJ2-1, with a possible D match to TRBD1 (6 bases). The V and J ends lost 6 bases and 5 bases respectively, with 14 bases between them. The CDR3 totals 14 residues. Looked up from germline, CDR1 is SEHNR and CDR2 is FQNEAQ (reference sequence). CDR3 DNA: TGTGCCAGCAGGACGAGACAGGATAACAATGAGCAGTTCTTC. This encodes CASRTRQDNNEQFF.

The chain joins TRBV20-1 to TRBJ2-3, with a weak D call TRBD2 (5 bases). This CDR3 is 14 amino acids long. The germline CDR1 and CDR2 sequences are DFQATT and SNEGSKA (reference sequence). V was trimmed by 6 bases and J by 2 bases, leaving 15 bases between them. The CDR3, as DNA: TGCAGTGCGGATGTCCGGGGTCACACAGATACGCAGTATTTT. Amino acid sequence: CSADVRGHTDTQYF.

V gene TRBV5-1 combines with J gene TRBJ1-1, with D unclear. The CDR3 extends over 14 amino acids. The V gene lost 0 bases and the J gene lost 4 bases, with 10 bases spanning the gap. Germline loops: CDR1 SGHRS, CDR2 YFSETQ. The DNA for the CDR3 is TGCGCCAGCAGCTTGGACGCTGGGTTCACTGAAGCTTTCTTT. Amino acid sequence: CASSLDAGFTEAFF.

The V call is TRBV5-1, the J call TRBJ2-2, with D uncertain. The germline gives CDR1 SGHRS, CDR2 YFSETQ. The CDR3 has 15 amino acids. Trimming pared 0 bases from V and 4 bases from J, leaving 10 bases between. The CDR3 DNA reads TGCGCCAGCAGCTTGGCCGTGGGTTCCACCGGGGAGCTGTTTTTT. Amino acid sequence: CASSLAVGSTGELFF.

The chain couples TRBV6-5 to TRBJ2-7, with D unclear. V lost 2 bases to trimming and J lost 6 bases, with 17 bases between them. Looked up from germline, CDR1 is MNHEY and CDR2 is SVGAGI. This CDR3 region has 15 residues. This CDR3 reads CASSYAPDGRSEQYF. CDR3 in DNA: TGTGCCAGCAGTTACGCTCCGGACGGCAGGTCCGAGCAGTACTTC.

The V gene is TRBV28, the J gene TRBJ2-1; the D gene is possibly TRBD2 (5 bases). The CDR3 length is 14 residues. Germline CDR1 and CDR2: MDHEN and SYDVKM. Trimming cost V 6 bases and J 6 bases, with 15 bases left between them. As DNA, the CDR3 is TGTGCCAGCAGCTCCCTACGGGGTTCCAATGAGCAGTTCTTC. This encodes CASSSLRGSNEQFF.

CDR3: CASSIGQNTEAFF. CDR3 bases: TGTGCCAGCAGCATCGGACAGAACACTGAAGCTTTCTTT. The gene calls are TRBV5-4 and TRBJ1-1, with D possibly TRBD1 on 5 matching bases. The CDR3 loop spans 13 amino acids. V shed 4 bases and J shed 1 base, with 8 bases lying between them. Germline loops: CDR1 SGHNT, CDR2 YYREEE (reference sequence).

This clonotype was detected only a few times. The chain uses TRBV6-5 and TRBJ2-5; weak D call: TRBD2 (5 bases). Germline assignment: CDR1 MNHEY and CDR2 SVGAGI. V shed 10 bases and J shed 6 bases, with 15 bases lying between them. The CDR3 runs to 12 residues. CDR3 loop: CATVTSGKTQYF. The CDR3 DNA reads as TGTGCCACAGTTACTTCGGGGAAGACCCAGTACTTC.

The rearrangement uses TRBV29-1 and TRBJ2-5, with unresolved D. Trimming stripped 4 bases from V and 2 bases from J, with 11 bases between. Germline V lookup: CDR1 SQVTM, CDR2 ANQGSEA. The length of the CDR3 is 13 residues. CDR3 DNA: TGCAGCGTTGTGCGGCAGTTTCAAGAGACCCAGTACTTC. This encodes CSVVRQFQETQYF.

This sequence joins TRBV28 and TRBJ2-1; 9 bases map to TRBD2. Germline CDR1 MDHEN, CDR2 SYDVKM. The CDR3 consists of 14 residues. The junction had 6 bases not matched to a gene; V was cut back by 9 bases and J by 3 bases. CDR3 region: CASATSGDYNEQFF. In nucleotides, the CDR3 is TGTGCCAGTGCGACTAGCGGAGACTACAATGAGCAGTTCTTC.

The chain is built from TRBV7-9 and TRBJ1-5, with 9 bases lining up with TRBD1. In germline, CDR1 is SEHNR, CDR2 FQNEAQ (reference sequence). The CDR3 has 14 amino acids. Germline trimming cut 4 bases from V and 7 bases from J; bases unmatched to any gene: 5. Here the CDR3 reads CASSYGTGRQPQHF. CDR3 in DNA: TGTGCCAGCAGCTACGGGACAGGGAGGCAGCCCCAGCATTTT.

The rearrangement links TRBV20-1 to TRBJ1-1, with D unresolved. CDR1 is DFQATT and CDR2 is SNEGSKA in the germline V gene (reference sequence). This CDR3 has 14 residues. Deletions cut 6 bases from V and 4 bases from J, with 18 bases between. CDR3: CSAPPATLSTEAFF. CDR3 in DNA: TGCAGTGCCCCCCCCGCCACCCTGAGCACTGAAGCTTTCTTT.

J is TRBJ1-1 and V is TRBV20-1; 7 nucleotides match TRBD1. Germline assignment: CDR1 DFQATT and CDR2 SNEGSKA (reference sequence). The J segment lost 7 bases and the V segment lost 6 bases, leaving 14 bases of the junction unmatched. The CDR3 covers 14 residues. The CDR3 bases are TGCAGTGCAAACCCGGAGGGGGCATGGATTGAAGCTTTCTTT. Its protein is CSANPEGAWIEAFF.

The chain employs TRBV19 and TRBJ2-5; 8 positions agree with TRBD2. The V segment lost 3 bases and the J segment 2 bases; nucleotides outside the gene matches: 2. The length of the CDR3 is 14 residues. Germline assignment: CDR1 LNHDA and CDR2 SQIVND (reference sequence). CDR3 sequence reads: CASSITSGQETQYF. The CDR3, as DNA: TGTGCCAGTAGTATCACTAGCGGACAAGAGACCCAGTACTTC.

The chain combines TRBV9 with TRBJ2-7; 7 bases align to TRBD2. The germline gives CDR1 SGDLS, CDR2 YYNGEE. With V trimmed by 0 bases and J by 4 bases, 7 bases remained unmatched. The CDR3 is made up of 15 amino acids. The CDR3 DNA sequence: TGTGCCAGCAGCGTAGCGCCTAGCGGTATTTACGAGCAGTACTTC. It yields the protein CASSVAPSGIYEQYF.

CDR3 bases: TGTGCCAGCAGCTTAGGCAAACCTCGGAACACTGAAGCTTTCTTT. It yields the protein CASSLGKPRNTEAFF. The rearrangement uses TRBV11-2 and TRBJ1-1; unclear D gene. This CDR3 has 15 amino acids. Germline lookup yields CDR1 SGHAT and CDR2 FQNNGV. V dropped 1 base and J dropped 1 base, with 10 bases sitting between them.

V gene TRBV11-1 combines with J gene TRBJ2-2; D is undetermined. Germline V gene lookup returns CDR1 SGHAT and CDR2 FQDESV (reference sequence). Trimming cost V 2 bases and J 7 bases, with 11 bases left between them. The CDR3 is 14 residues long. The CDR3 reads CASSLREDHGELFF. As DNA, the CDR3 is TGTGCCAGCAGCTTAAGGGAAGACCACGGGGAGCTGTTTTTT.

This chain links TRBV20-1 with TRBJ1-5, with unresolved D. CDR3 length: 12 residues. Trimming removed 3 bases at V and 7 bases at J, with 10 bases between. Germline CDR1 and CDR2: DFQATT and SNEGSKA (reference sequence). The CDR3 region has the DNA TGCAGTGCTAGGGAGGTGAACCAGCCCCAGCATTTT. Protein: CSAREVNQPQHF.

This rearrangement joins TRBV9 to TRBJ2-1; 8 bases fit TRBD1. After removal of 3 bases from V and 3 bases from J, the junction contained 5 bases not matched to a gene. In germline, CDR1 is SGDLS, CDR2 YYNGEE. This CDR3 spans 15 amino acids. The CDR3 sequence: CASSAPGTGYNEQFF. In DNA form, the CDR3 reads TGTGCCAGCAGCGCACCCGGGACAGGCTACAATGAGCAGTTCTTC.

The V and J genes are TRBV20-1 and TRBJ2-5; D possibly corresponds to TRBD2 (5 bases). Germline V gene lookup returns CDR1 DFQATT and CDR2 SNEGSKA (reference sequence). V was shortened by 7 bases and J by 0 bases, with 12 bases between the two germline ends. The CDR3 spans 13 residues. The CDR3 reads CSGGPLDQETQYF. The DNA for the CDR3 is TGCAGTGGCGGACCACTAGACCAAGAGACCCAGTACTTC.